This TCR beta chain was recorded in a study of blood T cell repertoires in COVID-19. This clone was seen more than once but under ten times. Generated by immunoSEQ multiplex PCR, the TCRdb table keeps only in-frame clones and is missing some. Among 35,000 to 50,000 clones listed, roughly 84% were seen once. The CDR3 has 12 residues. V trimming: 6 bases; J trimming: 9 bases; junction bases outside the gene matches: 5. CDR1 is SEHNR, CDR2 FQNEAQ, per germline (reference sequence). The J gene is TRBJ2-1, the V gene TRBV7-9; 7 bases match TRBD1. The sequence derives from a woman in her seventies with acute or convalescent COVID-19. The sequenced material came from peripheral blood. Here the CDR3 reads CASSPGQVEQFF. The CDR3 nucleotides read TGTGCCAGCAGTCCCGGACAGGTTGAGCAGTTCTTC.